The 20 T cell receptor beta chains below come from one sample, sequenced in a study of blood T cell repertoires in COVID-19. The assay was immunoSEQ multiplex PCR, and TCRdb's table has in-frame clones only and misses some. This table has about 250,000 clones, roughly 82% appearing once. Sample: peripheral blood. The receptor set was obtained from a woman older than 75 with COVID-19, enrolled during active disease.

Only one count was recorded for this clone. This chain joins TRBV2 and TRBJ1-2, with D tentatively TRBD1 (5 bases). CDR1 SNHLY and CDR2 FYNNEI come from the germline V gene. The CDR3 runs 13 residues. The V end lost 5 bases, the J end lost 4 bases, and 11 bases lay between the germline ends. The CDR3 protein is CASSQGVGYGYTF. CDR3 nucleotides: TGTGCCAGCAGTCAGGGCGTTGGCTATGGCTACACCTTC.

V is TRBV28 and J is TRBJ2-1, with 11 bases matching TRBD2. The length of the CDR3 is 16 residues. J gave up 5 bases and V 6 bases, and 9 bases lay outside the gene matches. Per germline, CDR1 MDHEN and CDR2 SYDVKM. The CDR3 is CASRLPGTSGNNEQFF. CDR3 coding DNA: TGTGCCAGCAGGCTCCCCGGGACTAGCGGCAACAATGAGCAGTTCTTC.

The V and J genes are TRBV12-3 or TRBV12-4 and TRBJ1-5; D uncertain. This CDR3 has 12 amino acids. The V end was cut by 6 bases, the J end by 0 bases, with 3 bases between. CDR3 coding DNA: TGTGCCAGCAGGTATAGCAATCAGCCCCAGCATTTT. Translating it yields CASRYSNQPQHF.

CDR3 sequence: CASSAGLAGEDTQYF. DNA of the CDR3: TGTGCCAGCTCAGCCGGACTAGCGGGGGAGGATACGCAGTATTTT. V is TRBV18 and J is TRBJ2-3; TRBD2 matches at 13 bases. Germline lookup yields CDR1 KGHSH and CDR2 LQKENI. The CDR3 has 15 residues. The V gene end was trimmed by 5 bases and the J gene end by 6 bases; junction bases not matched to a gene: 5.

This chain links TRBV4-1 with TRBJ2-1; D is perhaps TRBD2 (5 bases). Trimming pared 5 bases from V and 4 bases from J, leaving 18 bases between. The V gene's germline CDR1 is MGHRA and CDR2 YSYEKL. This CDR3 contains 16 residues. The CDR3 is CASSFLPTRGYNEQFF. The DNA of the CDR3 is TGCGCCAGCAGCTTCCTCCCAACTAGAGGGTACAATGAGCAGTTCTTC.

V usage is TRBV7-8 and J usage is TRBJ1-5; no clear D. CDR3 size: 13 residues. The V and J ends lost 5 bases and 2 bases respectively, with 7 bases between them. Germline CDR1 and CDR2: SGHVS and FQNEAQ. CDR3 region: CASSPEGNQPQHF. The CDR3 DNA reads TGTGCCAGCAGCCCCGAGGGCAATCAGCCCCAGCATTTT. Filled out from reference TRBV7-8 and TRBJ1-5, the complete variable domain reads GAGVSQSPRYKVAKRGQDVALRCDPISGHVSLFWYQQALGQGPEFLTYFQNEAQLDKSGLPSDRFFAERPEGSVSTLKIQRTQQEDSAVYLCASSPEGNQPQHFGDGTRLSIL.

The chain uses TRBV7-3 and TRBJ2-1, with TRBD2 identical over 12 bases. This CDR3 is 13 amino acids long. After removal of 6 bases from V and 13 bases from J, the junction contained 7 bases not matched to a gene. Germline CDR1 is SGHTA and CDR2 is FQGTGA. Here the CDR3 DNA reads TGTGCCAGCAGACCCGGACTAGCGGGGCCTCAGTTCTTC. As protein: CASRPGLAGPQFF.

The gene calls are TRBV18 and TRBJ2-1; tentatively, D is TRBD2 (6 bases). Trimming removed 5 bases from V and 3 bases from J, with 14 bases in between. This CDR3 has 15 amino acids. Germline lookup yields CDR1 KGHSH and CDR2 LQKENI. The CDR3 loop reads CASSYGKGGYNEQFF. Written as DNA, the CDR3 is TGTGCCAGCTCATACGGGAAGGGAGGCTACAATGAGCAGTTCTTC.

The rearrangement joins TRBV3-1 (or the pseudogene TRBV3-2) to TRBJ1-4; D remains unclear. The V end lost 0 bases, the J end lost 10 bases, and 3 bases lay between the germline ends. CDR1 and CDR2 (germline): LGHDT, YNNKEL (reference sequence). CDR3 length equals 11 residues. CDR3 in amino acids: CASSQERKLFF. CDR3 DNA sequence: TGTGCCAGCAGCCAAGAGAGAAAACTGTTTTTT.

This chain connects TRBV11-3 to TRBJ2-7; TRBD2 aligns across 8 bases. Losses at the gene ends were 2 bases for V and 6 bases for J; bases not matched to a gene: 0. Germline CDR1 reads SGHNT; CDR2 reads YENEEA. This CDR3 contains 12 residues. CDR3 amino acids: CASSLLAGEQYF. Written as DNA, the CDR3 is TGTGCCAGCAGCTTACTAGCGGGCGAGCAGTACTTC.

This clone was counted a single time. V usage is TRBV7-2 and J usage is TRBJ1-1, with D hard to call. Deletions cut 3 bases from V and 1 base from J, with 6 bases between. The germline CDR1 and CDR2 sequences are SGHTA and FQGNSA. The CDR3 runs 13 residues. The CDR3 loop reads CASSFQKNTEAFF. CDR3 DNA: TGTGCCAGCAGCTTCCAGAAGAACACTGAAGCTTTCTTT.

This clone has only one observation. J is TRBJ2-2 and V is TRBV5-1, with D hard to call. Deletions cut 1 base from V and 0 bases from J, with 7 bases between. The CDR3 runs to 15 residues. In germline, CDR1 is SGHRS, CDR2 YFSETQ. In nucleotides, the CDR3 is TGCGCCAGCAGCTTGCCCCCTTCGAACACCGGGGAGCTGTTTTTT. It yields the protein CASSLPPSNTGELFF.

This chain joins TRBV19 and TRBJ1-2, with 8 bases matching TRBD1. The germline V gene encodes CDR1 LNHDA and CDR2 SQIVND (reference sequence). Unmatched junction bases numbered 4, after V lost 5 bases and J lost 2 bases. This CDR3 has 14 amino acids. This chain's CDR3 is CASSLQGANYGYTF. CDR3 nucleotide sequence: TGTGCCAGTAGTTTGCAGGGGGCAAACTATGGCTACACCTTC.

The V gene is TRBV11-3, the J gene TRBJ2-2; TRBD1 matches at 9 bases. V shed 4 bases, J shed 7 bases, and the junction held 4 bases outside the gene matches. CDR1 SGHNT and CDR2 YENEEA come from the germline V gene. This CDR3 spans 14 amino acids. CDR3 coding DNA: TGTGCCAGCAGCTCGGGACAGGGCGGCGGGGAGCTGTTTTTT. As protein: CASSSGQGGGELFF.

V and J are TRBV6-5 and TRBJ2-5, with a weak D call TRBD2 (6 bases). The CDR3 runs to 14 residues. Per the germline V gene, CDR1 is MNHEY and CDR2 is SVGAGI. V dropped 4 bases and J dropped 5 bases, with 14 bases sitting between them. The CDR3 region is CASSLPMGRETQYF. The DNA of the CDR3 is TGTGCCAGCAGTTTACCCATGGGGAGGGAGACCCAGTACTTC.

This rearrangement joins TRBV7-2 to TRBJ2-5; TRBD1 matches at 10 bases. The V gene's germline CDR1 is SGHTA and CDR2 FQGNSA. The length of the CDR3 is 16 residues. Losses at the gene ends were 5 bases for V and 4 bases for J; bases not matched to a gene: 10. CDR3: CASSLPGQGIRETQYF. CDR3 bases: TGTGCCAGCAGCCTCCCGGGACAGGGGATCAGAGAGACCCAGTACTTC. The complete variable domain, with remaining parts taken from reference TRBV7-2 and TRBJ2-5, reads GAGVSQSPSNKVTEKGKDVELRCDPISGHTALYWYRQSLGQGLEFLIYFQGNSAPDKSGLPSDRFSAERTGGSVSTLTIQRTQQEDSAVYLCASSLPGQGIRETQYFGPGTRLLVL.

The J gene is TRBJ1-2, the V gene TRBV14; the match to TRBD1 covers 9 bases. Looked up from germline, CDR1 is SGHDN and CDR2 is FVKESK. V lost 4 bases and J lost 4; bases outside the gene matches: 7. This CDR3 is built from 15 residues. The CDR3: CASSPPGQGSYGYTF. CDR3 in DNA: TGTGCCAGCAGCCCTCCGGGACAGGGAAGCTATGGCTACACCTTC.

Details on this clone: The junction differs from germline at one of its ends, possibly a read error. The chain uses TRBV5-4 and TRBJ1-5; no firm D call. Germline V gives CDR1 SGHNT, CDR2 YYREEE (reference sequence). This CDR3 has 14 residues. The CDR3 protein is CAGSLGREGQPQHF. CDR3 DNA sequence: TGTGCCGGCAGCTTGGGGAGGGAAGGCCAGCCCCAGCATTTT.

The J gene is TRBJ1-2, the V gene TRBV2, with a possible D match to TRBD1 (5 bases). Trimming shortened V by 6 bases and J by 4 bases, and 15 bases separated the two germline ends. CDR1 is SNHLY and CDR2 is FYNNEI in the germline V gene. The CDR3 length is 14 residues. The CDR3 region is CASRDQDSVYGYTF. The CDR3 nucleotides are TGTGCCAGCAGGGATCAAGACAGCGTCTATGGCTACACCTTC.

This rearrangement joins TRBV5-4 to TRBJ2-1, with a tentative D call TRBD2 (6 bases). CDR1 is SGHNT, CDR2 YYREEE, per germline (reference sequence). The CDR3 has 17 amino acids. Trimming took 0 bases from V and 0 from J, leaving 13 bases between them. The CDR3 DNA follows: TGTGCCAGCAGCTTGGGAAGCGGGCCCAACTCCTACAATGAGCAGTTCTTC. Amino acids: CASSLGSGPNSYNEQFF.